The 25 T cell receptor beta chains below all came from one sample that was sequenced in a study of regulatory T cells in long-lasting Graves disease. Arm-PCR of CDR3 regions and iRepertoire HTBI primers were used to build TCR beta libraries. One entry per CDR3 protein results from TCRdb running MiXCR on the multiplex PCR reads. The sample shows a few hundred thousand distinct CDR3 sequences, 15% to 20% of them seen only once. As to time point: newly diagnosed GD, antithyroid drugs for less than 3 months. Extracted PBMC RNA gave rise to the TCR library. Another study also made use of these data, one on T cells in Graves' hyperthyroidism and ophthalmopathy.

The sequenced sample was peripheral blood mononuclear cells (PBMCs), obtained at new diagnosis, from a patient treated with antithyroid drugs. These TCRs come from a woman in her late teens or twenties with Graves disease.

This clonotype showed up many times. The chain recombines TRBV12-3 or TRBV12-4 with TRBJ2-1; D perhaps matches TRBD1 (6 bases). V lost 3 bases and J 15 bases, leaving 15 bases between the germline ends. The CDR3 is 12 residues long. This chain's CDR3 is CASSFRTALPFF. The CDR3, as DNA: TGTGCCAGCAGTTTCAGGACAGCGTTACCGTTCTTC.

To note about this clonotype: A far larger clone is one base from this, pointing to a likely read error. The V and J genes are TRBV5-6 and TRBJ2-1; the D gene is possibly TRBD2 (5 bases). V lost 1 base and J 10 bases, leaving 12 bases between the germline ends. CDR3 length: 13 residues. CDR1 is SGHDT and CDR2 is YYEEEE in the germline V gene. For the CDR3, the DNA is TGTGCCAGCAGCTTGCTAGCCTCCTACGAGCAGTTCTTC. Translating it yields CASSLLASYEQFF. The full variable domain, in which reference TRBV5-6 and TRBJ2-1 provide the parts outside the CDR3, is DAGVTQSPTHLIKTRGQQVTLRCSPKSGHDTVSWYQQALGQGPQFIFQYYEEEERQRGNFPDRFSGHQFPNYSSELNVNALLLGDSALYLCASSLLASYEQFFGPGTRLTVL.

The chain has TRBV2 and TRBJ2-5, with 15 bases identical to TRBD2. The CDR3 contains 16 residues. Germline CDR1 reads SNHLY; CDR2 reads FYNNEI. Losses at the gene ends were 6 bases for V and 2 bases for J; bases not matched to a gene: 4. CDR3 sequence: CASRPGLAGGQETQYF. CDR3 nucleotides: TGTGCCAGCAGGCCCGGACTAGCGGGAGGGCAAGAGACCCAGTACTTC.

This clonotype showed up many times. J is TRBJ2-7 and V is TRBV15, with D uncertain. Trimming took 0 bases from V and 5 from J, leaving 14 bases between them. Germline assignment: CDR1 LNHNV and CDR2 YYDKDF (reference sequence). The CDR3 runs to 15 residues. The CDR3 region has the DNA TGTGCCACCAGCAGAGATCCCTCGGCAGCCCACGAGCAGTACTTC. Its translation: CATSRDPSAAHEQYF.

This clonotype was recorded a few times. The chain uses TRBV7-8 and TRBJ1-6; tentative D call: TRBD1 (6 bases). Trimming cost V 5 bases and J 6 bases, with 11 bases left between them. Germline V gene lookup returns CDR1 SGHVS and CDR2 FQNEAQ. The CDR3 length is 14 residues. The CDR3 reads CASSVRGGNSPLHF. The CDR3 DNA is TGTGCCAGCAGCGTGCGAGGGGGTAATTCACCCCTCCACTTT.

The CDR3 loop is CASSIDLEDLAFF. The CDR3, as DNA: TGTGCCAGTAGTATAGATCTGGAGGATTTGGCTTTCTTT. The chain joins TRBV19 to TRBJ1-1; D is unresolved. Looked up from germline, CDR1 is LNHDA and CDR2 is SQIVND (reference sequence). The germline V and J ends were trimmed by 0 bases and 11 bases, with 13 bases remaining between them. This CDR3 comprises 13 residues. The variable domain in full, with the rest retrieved from reference TRBV19 and TRBJ1-1, is DGGITQSPKYLFRKEGQNVTLSCEQNLNHDAMYWYRQDPGQGLRLIYYSQIVNDFQKGDIAEGYSVSREKKESFPLTVTSAQKNPTAFYLCASSIDLEDLAFFGQGTRLTVV.

This clonotype was found a few times. The CDR3 here is CSANFRGVDGYTF. The CDR3 DNA follows: TGCAGTGCTAACTTCCGGGGGGTAGATGGCTACACCTTC. V and J are TRBV20-1 and TRBJ1-2, with D possibly TRBD1 on 5 matching bases. CDR1 is DFQATT and CDR2 is SNEGSKA in the germline V gene (reference sequence). The V end lost 4 bases, the J end lost 6 bases, and 15 bases lay between the germline ends. The CDR3 sequence is 13 residues long.

In its sample, this clonotype was seen a few times. The chain has TRBV20-1 and TRBJ1-2, with D hard to call. Per germline, CDR1 DFQATT and CDR2 SNEGSKA (reference sequence). Between the trimmed V and J ends, which lost 6 bases and 4 bases, there was a span of 21 bases. This CDR3 has 15 residues. CDR3 nucleotide sequence: TGCAGTGCCACCTCCGGACTCGAACGAGGCTATGGCTACACCTTC. Translation gives CSATSGLERGYGYTF.

The chain is built from TRBV25-1 and TRBJ2-1, with 8 bases matching TRBD1. The trim removed 6 bases at V and 1 base at J, leaving 11 bases unmatched. CDR3 length equals 17 residues. Germline V gene sequence: CDR1 MGHDK, CDR2 SYGVNS. The CDR3 here is CASRETEDRESYNEQFF. The CDR3 nucleotides read TGTGCCAGCAGAGAAACTGAGGACAGGGAATCCTACAATGAGCAGTTCTTC.

The CDR3 DNA reads as TGCGCCAGCGGTCAGTTCGGAGATGCGGAGACCCAGTACTTC. It encodes CASGQFGDAETQYF. The chain joins TRBV5-1 to TRBJ2-5; D is unclear. In germline, CDR1 is SGHRS, CDR2 YFSETQ. The V end lost 7 bases, the J end lost 5 bases, and 18 bases lay between the germline ends. There are 14 residues in the CDR3.

This clonotype was detected ten times or more. The chain has TRBV20-1 and TRBJ2-1, with 8 nucleotides matching TRBD2. The CDR3 is made up of 15 amino acids. CDR1 is DFQATT, CDR2 SNEGSKA, per germline (reference sequence). The junction had 9 bases not matched to a gene; V was cut back by 5 bases and J by 3 bases. The CDR3 protein is CSAGLSGLGYNEQFF. The DNA for the CDR3 is TGCAGTGCTGGATTGTCGGGACTAGGCTACAATGAGCAGTTCTTC.

This clonotype was observed once. A clone one base away is much larger, so this may be a read error. The chain employs TRBV3-2 and TRBJ1-5. TRBV3-2 constitutes a pseudogene. The CDR3 has 17 amino acids. The CDR3 bases are TGTGCCAGCAGCCACATCGGCAGGGCGGGGAGCAATCAGCCCCAGCATTTT. This encodes CASSHIGRAGSNQPQHF.

In this sample, this clonotype turned up a few times. V gene TRBV2 combines with J gene TRBJ1-2, with D possibly matching TRBD1 (6 bases). The germline V and J ends were trimmed by 7 bases and 8 bases, with 20 bases remaining between them. There are 14 residues in the CDR3. Germline CDR1 is SNHLY and CDR2 is FYNNEI. CDR3: CASMFTGRKEGYTF. As DNA, the CDR3 is TGTGCCAGCATGTTTACAGGGCGGAAGGAAGGCTACACCTTC.

The chain carries TRBV28 and TRBJ1-1, with TRBD1 matching over 10 bases. The CDR3 covers 15 residues. Germline CDR1 reads MDHEN; CDR2 reads SYDVKM. V lost 5 bases, J lost 1 base, and 4 bases stayed unmatched. The chain's CDR3 is CASSPWTGGNTEAFF. DNA of the CDR3: TGTGCCAGCAGTCCCTGGACAGGGGGGAACACTGAAGCTTTCTTT.

The chain joins TRBV5-1 to TRBJ2-4; 9 bases fit TRBD1. This CDR3 region has 14 residues. V dropped 4 bases and J dropped 9; count of bases not matched to a gene: 8. Germline CDR1 reads SGHRS; CDR2 reads YFSETQ. The chain's CDR3 is CASSPGQGMGIQYF. The CDR3 DNA follows: TGCGCCAGCAGCCCCGGACAGGGGATGGGCATTCAGTACTTC.

This clonotype has at least ten counts. The chain carries TRBV18 and TRBJ2-1; D is possibly TRBD2 (5 bases). The CDR3 sequence is 16 residues long. Germline V gene sequence: CDR1 KGHSH, CDR2 LQKENI. With 3 bases removed from V and 0 bases from J, the gap between germline ends came to 12 bases. The CDR3 DNA reads as TGTGCCAGCTCACCCGCAGCGGATTCCTCCTACAATGAGCAGTTCTTC. It is translated as CASSPAADSSYNEQFF.

This clonotype was counted only a few times. The chain carries TRBV7-3 and TRBJ2-1; 7 nucleotides agree with TRBD2. V shed 5 bases, J shed 2 bases, and the junction held 9 bases outside the gene matches. The length of the CDR3 is 16 residues. From germline, CDR1 is SGHTA and CDR2 FQGTGA. The CDR3 protein is CASSPGGRDTYNEQFF. CDR3 DNA: TGTGCCAGCAGCCCGGGAGGTCGAGATACCTACAATGAGCAGTTCTTC.

This clonotype was picked up a small number of times. This rearrangement joins TRBV19 to TRBJ1-6; 9 positions agree with TRBD1. Germline V CDR1 and CDR2: LNHDA, SQIVND (reference sequence). With 7 bases clipped from V and 11 bases from J, the junction kept 9 bases outside the gene matches. There are 14 residues in the CDR3. DNA of the CDR3: TGTGCCAGTAACCCCCGGGACAGGGAAGCACCCCTCCACTTT. This translates into CASNPRDREAPLHF.

Only a few counts were recorded for this clonotype. The V and J genes are TRBV6-2 or TRBV6-3 and TRBJ2-3; D not certain. The CDR3 totals 17 residues. Germline V gene lookup returns CDR1 MNHEY and CDR2 SVGEGT. V lost 6 bases and J 0 bases, leaving 19 bases between the germline ends. CDR3 region: CASRITLGVISTDTQYF. CDR3 in DNA: TGTGCCAGCAGGATAACCCTAGGAGTTATTAGCACAGATACGCAGTATTTT.

The rearrangement uses TRBV28 and TRBJ1-5; perhaps TRBD1 as D (6 bases). CDR1 MDHEN and CDR2 SYDVKM come from the germline V gene. The length of the CDR3 is 15 residues. The V gene lost 2 bases and the J gene lost 6 bases, with 14 bases spanning the gap. Written as DNA, the CDR3 is TGTGCCAGCAGTTTACTTTCAGGGGTATTTCAGCCCCAGCATTTT. Amino acid sequence: CASSLLSGVFQPQHF.

This clonotype was found many times. J is TRBJ2-1 and V is TRBV11-2, with 12 bases that match TRBD2. This CDR3 spans 15 amino acids. Germline V gene sequence: CDR1 SGHAT, CDR2 FQNNGV. V gave up 8 bases and J gave up 7 bases; unmatched junction bases: 9. CDR3 sequence reads: CASGPLAGGPNEQFF. The CDR3 nucleotides are TGTGCCAGCGGACCCCTAGCGGGAGGGCCGAATGAGCAGTTCTTC. Full variable domain (outside the CDR3, taken from reference TRBV11-2 and TRBJ2-1): EAGVAQSPRYKIIEKRQSVAFWCNPISGHATLYWYQQILGQGPKLLIQFQNNGVVDDSQLPKDRFSAERLKGVDSTLKIQPAKLEDSAVYLCASGPLAGGPNEQFFGPGTRLTVL.

As concerns this clonotype: Being one base from a much bigger clone, this may be a read error. The CDR3 loop reads CASKISGGSDYGYTF. As DNA, the CDR3 is TGTGCCAGCAAAATCAGTGGAGGGTCTGACTATGGCTACACCTTC. The chain combines TRBV6-1 with TRBJ1-2, with D unclear. V lost 7 bases, J lost 3 bases, and 18 bases lay in between. The CDR3 consists of 15 residues. Germline lookup yields CDR1 MNHNS and CDR2 SASEGT.

This clonotype was seen many times. The CDR3 DNA follows: TGTGCCAGCAGCTTAAGTAGGCAGCAGTTCTTC. Translated: CASSLSRQQFF. This chain links TRBV11-2 with TRBJ2-1; D is unresolved. In germline, CDR1 is SGHAT, CDR2 FQNNGV. CDR3 size: 11 residues. Trimming left V 2 bases short and J 11 bases short, with 7 bases between.

V usage is TRBV27 and J usage is TRBJ2-7; 8 bases map to TRBD1. Germline assignment: CDR1 MNHEY and CDR2 SMNVEV (reference sequence). Trimming at V came to 2 bases and at J to 4 bases, leaving 16 bases not matched to a gene. This CDR3 region has 18 residues. For the CDR3, the DNA is TGTGCCAGCAGTTTAGCCCGCCCTTGGCAGGGGGCCGCATACGAGCAGTACTTC. It codes for CASSLARPWQGAAYEQYF.

This clonotype appeared many times. This sequence joins TRBV29-1 and TRBJ2-1; maybe TRBD2 (6 bases). This CDR3 spans 11 amino acids. The V end was cut by 7 bases, the J end by 5 bases, with 9 bases between. Looked up from germline, CDR1 is SQVTM and CDR2 is ANQGSEA. CDR3 in amino acids: CSGKRDNEQFF. The CDR3 DNA reads TGCAGCGGCAAGCGGGACAATGAGCAGTTCTTC.